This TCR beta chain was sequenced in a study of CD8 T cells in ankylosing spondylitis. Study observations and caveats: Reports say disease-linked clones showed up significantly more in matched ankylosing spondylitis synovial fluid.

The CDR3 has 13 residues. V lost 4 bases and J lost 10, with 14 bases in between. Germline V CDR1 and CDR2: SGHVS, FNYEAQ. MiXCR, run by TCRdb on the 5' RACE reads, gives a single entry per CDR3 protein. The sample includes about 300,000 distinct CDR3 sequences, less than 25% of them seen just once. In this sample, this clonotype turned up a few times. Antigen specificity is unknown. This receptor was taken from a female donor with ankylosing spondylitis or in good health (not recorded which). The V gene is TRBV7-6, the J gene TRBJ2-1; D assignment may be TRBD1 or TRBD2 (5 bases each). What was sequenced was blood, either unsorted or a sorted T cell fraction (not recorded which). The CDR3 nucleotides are TGTGCCAGCAGCTCCTATACTAGGGGCGAGCAGTTCTTC. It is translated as CASSSYTRGEQFF.